These 11 T cell receptor beta chains originate from one sample sequenced in a study of tumor-infiltrating lymphocytes in glioblastoma multiforme. TCR beta libraries were built from RNA through three nested multiplex PCR rounds using modified ARM-PCR. TCRdb re-called the multiplex PCR reads with MiXCR, one entry per CDR3 protein. The table has tens of thousands of distinct CDR3 sequences, around 55% seen once. The sequenced sample was brain tumor tissue. Source of these receptors: a male donor with glioblastoma.

Details on this clonotype: A much bigger clone sits one base away, suggesting this may be a read error. CDR3 DNA: TGCAGTCCACGGCGGAGCACTGTAGCTTTCTTT. Protein: CSPRRSTVAFF. The chain uses TRBV20-1 and TRBJ1-1; D is uncertain. From germline, CDR1 is DFQATT and CDR2 SNEGSKA (reference sequence). This CDR3 has 11 residues.

This chain joins TRBV29-1 and TRBJ1-2, with 8 positions matching TRBD1. This CDR3 contains 15 residues. CDR1 SQVTM and CDR2 ANQGSEA come from the germline V gene. Written as DNA, the CDR3 is TGCAGTGTGAACGACAGGGGTACAGCTAACTATGGCTACACCTTC. Amino acid sequence: CSVNDRGTANYGYTF.

The sample holds a few counts of this clonotype. The V gene is TRBV4-2, the J gene TRBJ1-1; D ambiguous. V was cut by 0 bases and J by 1 base, with 15 bases left in between. Germline loops: CDR1 LGHNA, CDR2 YNFKEQ. CDR3 length: 17 amino acids. The CDR3 loop reads CASSQDVSGVTNTEAFF. DNA for the CDR3: TGTGCCAGCAGCCAAGATGTGTCTGGGGTAACGAACACTGAAGCTTTCTTT.

Regarding this clonotype: The junction departs from germline at one end; a sequencing error may be responsible. The chain combines TRBV12-3 or TRBV12-4 with TRBJ2-5; 7 positions match TRBD2. The CDR3 sequence is 15 residues long. CDR3 sequence reads: CASSPELADQEAQYF. The CDR3 region has the DNA TGTGCCAGTAGTCCCGAGCTAGCGGACCAAGAGGCCCAGTACTTC.

The genes are TRBV30 and TRBJ2-1; D gene ambiguous. Germline V gene lookup returns CDR1 GTSNPN and CDR2 SVGIG (reference sequence). The CDR3 has 11 residues. Between the trimmed V and J ends, which lost 5 bases and 8 bases, there was a span of 10 bases. This CDR3 is CAWGLTDEQFF. The CDR3 bases are TGTGCCTGGGGCCTCACGGATGAGCAGTTCTTC. The full variable domain, its missing parts supplied by reference TRBV30 and TRBJ2-1, is SQTIHQWPATLVQPVGSPLSLECTVEGTSNPNLYWYRQAAGRGLQLLFYSVGIGQISSEVPQNLSASRPQDRQFILSSKKLLLSDSGFYLCAWGLTDEQFFGPGTRLTVL.

This clonotype has a count of ten or more. The J gene is TRBJ2-1, the V gene TRBV4-1; 9 bases agree with TRBD1. Per the germline V gene, CDR1 is MGHRA and CDR2 is YSYEKL. The J segment lost 7 bases and the V segment lost 4 bases, leaving 14 bases of the junction unmatched. The CDR3 loop spans 17 amino acids. Here the CDR3 DNA reads TGCGCCAGCAGCCCAATCCCGGGACAGGGTATCGGAAATGAGCAGTTCTTC. Its translation is CASSPIPGQGIGNEQFF.

In this sample, this clonotype turned up a few times. A clone one base away is much larger, so this may be a read error. The CDR3 DNA follows: TGTGCTGTGACAGGTTTCACCTACGAGCGGTACTTC. Amino acids: CAVTGFTYERYF. The V gene is TRBV30, the J gene TRBJ2-7, with D maybe TRBD1 (6 bases). The CDR3 has 12 residues. Germline V lookup: CDR1 GTSNPN, CDR2 SVGIG (reference sequence).

On this clonotype itself: The germline gene is not matched at one end of the junction; a read error may be the cause. The V and J genes are TRBV10-3 and TRBJ2-2, with 7 bases matching TRBD1. Germline lookup yields CDR1 ENHRY and CDR2 SYGVKD. CDR3 size: 15 residues. CDR3 protein: CAISDGAENTGELVF. As DNA, the CDR3 is TGTGCCATCAGTGATGGGGCGGAGAACACAGGGGAGCTGGTTTTT.

This clonotype has only a few counts. The junction departs from the called germline gene at one end, perhaps through a read error. The J gene is TRBJ1-5, the V gene TRBV4-2; tentative D call: TRBD1 (6 bases). Per germline, CDR1 LGHNA and CDR2 YNFKEQ. This CDR3 is built from 15 residues. CDR3 loop: CASSQDGGYNQSQHF. In DNA form, the CDR3 reads TGTGCCAGCAGTCAAGATGGGGGCTACAATCAGTCCCAGCATTTT.

DNA of the CDR3: TGTGCCAGCAGCGTAGAGGACGTCACAGATACGCAGTATTTT. Protein: CASSVEDVTDTQYF. V and J are TRBV9 and TRBJ2-3; no firm D call. Looked up from germline, CDR1 is SGDLS and CDR2 is YYNGEE. The CDR3 spans 14 residues. Deletions cut 0 bases from V and 2 bases from J, with 7 bases between. The full variable domain, its missing parts supplied by reference TRBV9 and TRBJ2-3, is DSGVTQTPKHLITATGQRVTLRCSPRSGDLSVYWYQQSLDQGLQFLIQYYNGEERAKGNILERFSAQQFPDLHSELNLSSLELGDSALYFCASSVEDVTDTQYFGPGTRLTVL.

This clonotype was found many times. This sequence joins TRBV5-1 and TRBJ2-3; the D gene is possibly TRBD2 (5 bases). With 0 bases removed from V and 2 bases from J, the gap between germline ends came to 7 bases. CDR1 SGHRS and CDR2 YFSETQ come from the germline V gene. This CDR3 has 14 residues. In nucleotides, the CDR3 is TGCGCCAGCAGCTTGGGAGGGCTCACAGATACGCAGTATTTT. Protein product: CASSLGGLTDTQYF.